The next 12 T cell receptor beta chains were all read from a single sample in a study of T cells after yellow fever vaccination. In TCRdb, the 5' RACE reads were re-called with MiXCR into one record per CDR3 protein. In the table there are some 350,000 distinct CDR3 sequences, around 6.4% of which are singletons. The sample consisted of PBMCs, taken 5 days after the yellow fever booster vaccination. The source is a young man who received the YFV17D yellow fever vaccine.

The sample holds a few counts of this clonotype. The gene calls are TRBV20-1 and TRBJ2-3, with 8 bases fitting TRBD2. Germline assignment: CDR1 DFQATT and CDR2 SNEGSKA (reference sequence). This CDR3 contains 15 residues. The V segment lost 6 bases and the J segment 5 bases; nucleotides outside the gene matches: 13. CDR3 sequence (DNA): TGCAGTGCCCCCCGACTAGCGCCCTTTGGAGATACGCAGTATTTT. This gives the protein CSAPRLAPFGDTQYF.

This clonotype has ten or more counts. The J gene is TRBJ2-1, the V gene TRBV3-1, with a tentative D call TRBD1 (5 bases). Germline lookup yields CDR1 LGHDT and CDR2 YNNKEL (reference sequence). Trimming pared 4 bases from V and 8 bases from J, leaving 9 bases between. The CDR3 spans 12 residues. The CDR3 DNA reads TGTGCCAGCAGCCCCTGGGGCTATGAGCAGTTCTTC. This codes for CASSPWGYEQFF.

This clonotype was detected ten times or more. The chain recombines TRBV2 with TRBJ2-1; no definite D call. The CDR3 length is 13 residues. Trimming stripped 5 bases from V and 5 bases from J, with 10 bases between. Germline V gene data show CDR1 as SNHLY and CDR2 as FYNNEI. The CDR3 is CASSTLQDNEQFF. DNA for the CDR3: TGTGCCAGCAGTACCCTTCAAGACAATGAGCAGTTCTTC.

The chain couples TRBV7-8 to TRBJ2-2, with D possibly TRBD1 on 6 matching bases. Per germline, CDR1 SGHVS and CDR2 FQNEAQ. The CDR3 loop spans 14 amino acids. Trimming pared 6 bases from V and 4 bases from J, leaving 12 bases between. This CDR3 is CASRGTSSTGELFF. DNA of the CDR3: TGTGCCAGCAGGGGGACAAGTTCCACCGGGGAGCTGTTTTTT.

This clonotype occurred many times. The chain employs TRBV5-5 and TRBJ2-1; D remains unclear. The V gene lost 2 bases and the J gene lost 2 bases, with 14 bases spanning the gap. The CDR3 length is 16 residues. The germline V gene encodes CDR1 SGHKS and CDR2 YYEKEE (reference sequence). The CDR3 here is CASSLTAGWTYNEQFF. CDR3 DNA: TGTGCCAGCAGCTTAACCGCCGGTTGGACCTACAATGAGCAGTTCTTC.

This clonotype was picked up a small number of times. The gene calls are TRBV6-1 and TRBJ2-6; 10 bases match TRBD1. There are 17 residues in the CDR3. The germline CDR1 and CDR2 sequences are MNHNS and SASEGT. J gave up 6 bases and V 6 bases, and 11 bases lay outside the gene matches. CDR3 bases: TGTGCCAGCAGCCTGGGACAGGGGACTCTTATGGCCAACGTCCTGACTTTC. It translates to CASSLGQGTLMANVLTF.

This clonotype showed up many times. J is TRBJ1-5 and V is TRBV28, with D uncertain. CDR1 is MDHEN and CDR2 is SYDVKM in the germline V gene. This CDR3 spans 14 amino acids. V gave up 4 bases and J gave up 13 bases, with 20 bases separating them. CDR3 nucleotide sequence: TGTGCCAGCAGTTCACGGTTCCTAGTTATGTCTCAGCATTTT. Translating it yields CASSSRFLVMSQHF.

Ten or more counts support this clonotype. V usage is TRBV5-1 and J usage is TRBJ2-1, with D maybe TRBD1 (5 bases). The CDR3 sequence is 14 residues long. Germline loops: CDR1 SGHRS, CDR2 YFSETQ. V lost 9 bases to trimming and J lost 1 base, with 14 bases between them. The CDR3 protein is CATQPTESYNEQFF. CDR3 DNA sequence: TGCGCCACCCAACCGACAGAGTCCTACAATGAGCAGTTCTTC.

This clonotype came up a few times. The chain has TRBV20-1 and TRBJ2-1; 11 bases line up with TRBD2. J gave up 4 bases and V 3 bases, and 8 bases lay outside the gene matches. In germline, CDR1 is DFQATT, CDR2 SNEGSKA (reference sequence). The CDR3 extends over 16 amino acids. In nucleotides, the CDR3 is TGCAGTGCTAGTGCCCGGACTAGCGGGCAATACAATGAGCAGTTCTTC. It is translated as CSASARTSGQYNEQFF.

This clonotype was detected many times. The rearrangement links TRBV5-1 to TRBJ1-1, with D unresolved. Germline V lookup: CDR1 SGHRS, CDR2 YFSETQ. The V and J ends lost 4 bases and 2 bases respectively, with 15 bases between them. The CDR3 spans 15 residues. The DNA for the CDR3 is TGCGCCAGCAGCGCGGACGCCCGGGGAAACACTGAAGCTTTCTTT. The encoded protein is CASSADARGNTEAFF.

There are a few counts of this clonotype. The chain joins TRBV20-1 to TRBJ1-6, with a tentative D call TRBD1 (5 bases). Germline V gene data show CDR1 as DFQATT and CDR2 as SNEGSKA (reference sequence). Trimming shortened V by 3 bases and J by 10 bases, and 22 bases separated the two germline ends. This CDR3 has 16 amino acids. The CDR3 loop reads CSARDPSWGESSPLHF. CDR3 sequence (DNA): TGCAGTGCTAGGGACCCCTCGTGGGGCGAGAGCTCACCCCTCCACTTT.

In its sample, this clonotype was seen many times. This CDR3 is CASSHQGANGELFF. The CDR3 nucleotides read TGTGCCAGCAGCCATCAGGGGGCAAACGGGGAGCTGTTTTTT. This rearrangement joins TRBV12-3 or TRBV12-4 to TRBJ2-2, with 8 bases lining up with TRBD1. This CDR3 comprises 14 residues. Losses at the gene ends were 6 bases for V and 7 bases for J; bases not matched to a gene: 7.